This T cell receptor beta chain stems from a study of shared clonotypes between healthy human individuals. Study conclusions and caveats: When compared with the clonotypes that were shared by all four sorted-subset donors, the non-shared clonotypes turned out to have lower generation probabilities. Memory subsets generally showed lower estimated richness than naive subsets.

The repertoire was sequenced with immunoSEQ multiplex PCR; TCRdb's copy has only in-frame clones and lacks some. The sample comprises about 2.5 million clones, approximately 90% of which are singletons, and 0.3% to 0.45% rests with the top ten. Trimming cost V 6 bases and J 6 bases; bases outside gene matches: 7. There are 14 residues in the CDR3. CDR1 KGHSH and CDR2 LQKENI come from the germline V gene. Points on this clone: The antigen is unknown.

Sequenced sample: naive CD4+ T cells from PBMCs. Subset denoted: CD45RA+ positively selected. The chain uses TRBV18 and TRBJ1-2; 10 nucleotides match TRBD1. The TCR comes from a man aged 18 to 30 in good health. Some clones in this sample may be carry-over from other donors' samples. The CDR3 bases are TGTGCCAGCTCGCGAGGACAGGGGGGTGATGGCTACACCTTC. Protein sequence: CASSRGQGGDGYTF.